The 24 T cell receptor beta chains listed next were all sequenced from one sample in a study of T cell clonality in common variable immunodeficiency (dated by TCRdb to between 2015 and 2017). Results the study describes overall, beyond this receptor: Fewer deletions and N-nucleotide insertions were reportedly observed in CVID TCRbeta sequences, and highly modified clones with 13 or more V deletions were reportedly absent from CVID TCRbeta sequences.

Their target antigens are unknown. Library construction relied on the immunoSEQ multiplex PCR assay. The immuneACCESS repertoire file appears here via TCRdb, limited to in-frame rearrangements. These files lack a portion of the clones; in checked studies, under half of the deficit traces to unresolved V genes, and the cause of the others is not known. This sample includes tens of thousands of clones, and none of them was observed just once. The ten biggest clones cover roughly 5.4% of the sample. Material for sequencing was peripheral blood mononuclear cells. The receptors come from a human donor with common variable immunodeficiency.

Points on this clone: The CDR3 extends 3 residues past the end of the read, so its final part is completed from the germline J gene. The rearrangement uses TRBV11-2 and TRBJ2-5, with D possibly being TRBD2 (7 bases). The germline V gene has CDR1 SGHAT and CDR2 FQNNGV. CDR3 length: 14 amino acids. The germline V and J ends were trimmed by 3 bases and 7 bases, with 15 bases remaining between them. CDR3 region: CASSLSEGEGTQYF. The sequenced part of the CDR3 DNA is TGTGCCAGCAGCTTGAGCGAGGGGGAGGGGACC.

As for this clone: The sequence runs out 3 residues before the end of the CDR3; the remainder is reconstructed from the germline J gene. The chain recombines TRBV18 with TRBJ2-1; 8 bases map to TRBD1. Germline CDR1 reads KGHSH; CDR2 reads LQKENI. The CDR3 contains 16 residues. Trimming removed 3 bases from V and 3 bases from J; junction bases left unmatched: 7. This CDR3 reads CASSPNPGGFYNEQFF. CDR3 DNA, as far as it was read: TGTGCCAGCTCACCTAATCCAGGGGGCTTCTACAATGAG.

This clone showed up just a few times. The read stops 3 residues short of the end of the CDR3; the missing end is completed from the germline J gene. The rearrangement joins TRBV30 to TRBJ2-7; possible D gene TRBD1, 6 bases. Germline V CDR1 and CDR2: GTSNPN, SVGIG (reference sequence). The length of the CDR3 is 12 residues. The germline V and J ends were trimmed by 7 bases and 3 bases, with 13 bases remaining between them. CDR3 DNA (partial): TGTGCCTTCCGGGACACTTACTACGAG. Its translation: CAFRDTYYE. The complete CDR3 reads CAFRDTYYEQYF. Full variable domain (outside the CDR3, taken from reference TRBV30 and TRBJ2-7): SQTIHQWPATLVQPVGSPLSLECTVEGTSNPNLYWYRQAAGRGLQLLFYSVGIGQISSEVPQNLSASRPQDRQFILSSKKLLLSDSGFYLCAFRDTYYEQYFGPGTRLTVT.

Concerning this clone: The CDR3 is cut off 3 residues early in the read; its end comes from the germline J gene. V usage is TRBV6-2 or TRBV6-3 and J usage is TRBJ2-1; TRBD1 or TRBD2 may be the D gene (5 bases each). The CDR3 loop spans 17 amino acids. Trimming took 0 bases from V and 4 from J, leaving 16 bases between them. Germline V gene sequence: CDR1 MNHEY, CDR2 SVGEGT. This CDR3 reads CASSYSRGATKYNEQFF. The covered CDR3 bases are TGTGCCAGCAGTTACTCGAGAGGGGCCACAAAATACAATGAG.

This clone was seen a few times. The read terminates 3 residues ahead of where the CDR3 ends, so the germline J gene completes it. V and J are TRBV18 and TRBJ1-5, with a possible D match to TRBD1 (5 bases). The V end lost 3 bases, the J end lost 3 bases, and 15 bases lay between the germline ends. Germline V CDR1 and CDR2: KGHSH, LQKENI. The CDR3 spans 16 residues. The sequenced part of the CDR3 DNA is TGTGCCAGCTCACCGATAGACGGGGGTAACAATCAGCCC. It yields the protein CASSPIDGGNNQP. The whole CDR3 sequence is CASSPIDGGNNQPQHF. Full variable domain (missing parts from reference TRBV18 and TRBJ1-5): NAGVMQNPRHLVRRRGQEARLRCSPMKGHSHVYWYRQLPEEGLKFMVYLQKENIIDESGMPKERFSAEFPKEGPSILRIQQVVRGDSAAYFCASSPIDGGNNQPQHFGDGTRLSIL.

This clone has a handful of counts. The observed sequence ends 3 residues before the CDR3 terminus, with the missing tail filled in from the germline J gene. V and J are TRBV11-3 and TRBJ2-3, with TRBD1 identical over 12 bases. The J segment lost 5 bases and the V segment lost 3 bases, leaving 3 bases of the junction unmatched. The CDR3 is 15 residues long. CDR1 SGHNT and CDR2 YENEEA come from the germline V gene. The CDR3 is CASSFGTGGRDTQYF. The CDR3 DNA, read in part, is TGTGCCAGCAGCTTTGGGACAGGGGGCAGAGATACG.

Note on this clone: Coverage ceases 3 residues before the CDR3 finishes, and the germline J gene fills in the end. The chain combines TRBV13 with TRBJ2-3; perhaps TRBD2 as D (6 bases). The CDR3 has 18 residues. The germline gives CDR1 PRHDT, CDR2 FYEKMQ (reference sequence). Trimming pared 5 bases from V and 4 bases from J, leaving 25 bases between. This chain's CDR3 is CASSLHSGNRRVADTQYF. Incomplete CDR3 DNA: TGTGCCAGCAGCCTCCACTCAGGGAATAGGAGGGTCGCAGATACG.

On this clone itself: Coverage ceases 3 residues before the CDR3 finishes, and the germline J gene fills in the end. V usage is TRBV19 and J usage is TRBJ2-7; 7 bases are shared with TRBD1. Germline V lookup: CDR1 LNHDA, CDR2 SQIVND (reference sequence). CDR3 length equals 14 residues. V was clipped by 3 bases and J by 2 bases; unmatched bases: 4. The CDR3 bases that were read are TGTGCCAGTAGTATTCCCGGACAGGCCTACGAG. It specifies CASSIPGQAYE. The complete CDR3 reads CASSIPGQAYEQYF. Based on the CDR3 plus reference TRBV19 and TRBJ2-7, the full variable domain is DGGITQSPKYLFRKEGQNVTLSCEQNLNHDAMYWYRQDPGQGLRLIYYSQIVNDFQKGDIAEGYSVSREKKESFPLTVTSAQKNPTAFYLCASSIPGQAYEQYFGPGTRLTVT.

As for this clone: The CDR3 end falls 3 residues outside the read, so it is completed with the germline J gene. V and J are TRBV5-1 and TRBJ2-1; 7 bases align to TRBD2. CDR3 length: 15 amino acids. The trim removed 0 bases at V and 5 bases at J, leaving 5 bases unmatched. CDR1 is SGHRS, CDR2 YFSETQ, per germline. CDR3 DNA (partial): TGCGCCAGCAGCTTGGGCGGGGGAAATCACAATGAG. Amino acids: CASSLGGGNHNE. The entire CDR3 is CASSLGGGNHNEQFF.

Notes on this clone: With the read ending 3 residues before the CDR3 end, the germline J gene is used to fill in that end. The rearrangement uses TRBV19 and TRBJ2-1; 11 bases map to TRBD1. V was pared by 6 bases and J by 4 bases, with 11 bases of the junction left unmatched. Germline CDR1 reads LNHDA; CDR2 reads SQIVND (reference sequence). The CDR3 consists of 17 residues. CDR3 in amino acids: CASSPLPGTGGYNEQFF. The sequenced part of the CDR3 DNA is TGTGCCAGTAGCCCGCTCCCCGGGACAGGGGGTTACAATGAG.

The table lists this clone with a few counts. The CDR3 extends 3 residues past the end of the read, so its final part is completed from the germline J gene. The J gene is TRBJ1-2, the V gene TRBV19; a weak D match, TRBD1 (5 bases). Per the germline V gene, CDR1 is LNHDA and CDR2 is SQIVND (reference sequence). The length of the CDR3 is 12 residues. The chain's CDR3 is CASSIQGWGYTF. Incomplete CDR3 DNA: TGTGCCAGTAGTATACAGGGTTGGGGC.

A note on this clone: The CDR3 end is not reached by the read, which stops 3 residues before it; the germline J gene fills it in. The rearrangement joins TRBV7-9 to TRBJ1-1; D remains ambiguous. This CDR3 is 14 amino acids long. V dropped 5 bases and J dropped 5 bases, with 15 bases sitting between them. Germline V CDR1 and CDR2: SEHNR, FQNEAQ (reference sequence). CDR3 bases read: TGTGCCAGCAGCACCCAGACGGCGGCGACTGAA. It specifies CASSTQTAATE. The full-length CDR3 reads as CASSTQTAATEAFF.

The sample holds many counts of this clone. The CDR3 extends 3 residues past the end of the read, so its final part is completed from the germline J gene. The chain links TRBV20-1 to TRBJ2-3; perhaps TRBD1 as D (5 bases). Germline loops: CDR1 DFQATT, CDR2 SNEGSKA (reference sequence). The CDR3 runs 15 residues. V lost 6 bases, J lost 4 bases, and 20 bases lay in between. CDR3 DNA (partial): TGCAGTGCCTCCCGGGCCGCAGGGTTCCCAGATACG. Its translation is CSASRAAGFPDT. The CDR3 reads in full as CSASRAAGFPDTQYF.

The sample holds a few counts of this clone. The sequenced part of the CDR3 DNA is TGTGCCAGCAGTGATCGTAGGGTCGGAGTGAACTCCTACGAG. It is translated as CASSDRRVGVNSYE. The complete CDR3 reads CASSDRRVGVNSYEQYF. The rearrangement joins TRBV2 to TRBJ2-7; D gene unclear. Read sequence stops 3 residues before the CDR3 end, and the germline J gene provides the missing end. There are 17 residues in the CDR3. V lost 3 bases and J lost 0, with 18 bases in between. Germline CDR1 reads SNHLY; CDR2 reads FYNNEI.

As concerns this clone: The read stops 3 residues short of the end of the CDR3; the missing end is completed from the germline J gene. The V and J genes are TRBV5-1 and TRBJ2-1, with 9 bases aligning to TRBD2. Germline lookup yields CDR1 SGHRS and CDR2 YFSETQ. This CDR3 comprises 16 residues. Losses at the gene ends were 0 bases for V and 7 bases for J; bases not matched to a gene: 8. Here the CDR3 reads CASSLVLAGYENEQFF. CDR3 DNA, as far as it was read: TGCGCCAGCAGCTTGGTCCTAGCGGGGTACGAAAATGAG.

To note about this clone: The sequence runs out 3 residues before the end of the CDR3; the remainder is reconstructed from the germline J gene. The chain links TRBV19 to TRBJ1-1; D remains ambiguous. Germline values: CDR1 LNHDA, CDR2 SQIVND (reference sequence). The CDR3 length is 13 residues. Trimming cost V 3 bases and J 6 bases, with 11 bases left between them. CDR3: CASSITGYAEAFF. The sequenced CDR3 bases are TGTGCCAGTAGTATCACGGGGTACGCTGAA.

This clone was seen a handful of times. Sequencing ends 3 residues short of the CDR3 end; the germline J gene provides the rest. This chain uses TRBV30 with TRBJ1-2; D might be TRBD1 (5 bases). V was shortened by 0 bases and J by 4 bases, with 15 bases between the two germline ends. The CDR3 has 15 residues. The germline V gene has CDR1 GTSNPN and CDR2 SVGIG (reference sequence). CDR3 DNA, as far as it was read: TGTGCCTGGAGTGTTACACCTTCAGACAGCTATGGC. The encoded protein is CAWSVTPSDSYG. The complete CDR3 protein is CAWSVTPSDSYGYTF.

In this sample, this clone turned up a few times. The sequenced fragment ends 3 residues before the CDR3 boundary, so the rest is inferred from the germline J gene. J is TRBJ2-2 and V is TRBV19; 9 bases are shared with TRBD2. Germline trimming cut 1 base from V and 3 bases from J; bases unmatched to any gene: 3. Looked up from germline, CDR1 is LNHDA and CDR2 is SQIVND (reference sequence). The CDR3 runs to 16 residues. CDR3 in amino acids: CASSIGGGADTGELFF. The covered CDR3 bases are TGTGCCAGTAGTATAGGCGGGGGGGCAGACACCGGGGAG.

This clone was observed a handful of times. The CDR3 is cut off 3 residues early in the read; its end comes from the germline J gene. The V and J genes are TRBV7-7 and TRBJ2-2, with no clear D. This CDR3 is built from 14 residues. Trimming removed 7 bases at V and 1 base at J, with 10 bases between. Per germline, CDR1 SSHAT and CDR2 FNYEAQ (reference sequence). CDR3 bases read: TGTGCCAGCATTGGTCAGGAGAACACCGGGGAG. It is translated as CASIGQENTGE. The full CDR3 protein reads CASIGQENTGELFF.

This clone was seen a few times. The read finishes 3 residues shy of the CDR3 end, and the germline J gene is used to complete it. The V call is TRBV7-3, the J call TRBJ1-2; TRBD1 agrees at 10 bases. This CDR3 has 14 residues. With 5 bases clipped from V and 7 bases from J, the junction kept 7 bases outside the gene matches. The germline V gene encodes CDR1 SGHTA and CDR2 FQGTGA. The sequenced part of the CDR3 DNA is TGTGCCAGCAGCCAGACGGGACAGGGGCTTGGC. Protein product: CASSQTGQGLG. The CDR3 in its entirety is CASSQTGQGLGYTF. Combining the CDR3 with reference TRBV7-3 and TRBJ1-2 gives the whole variable domain GAGVSQTPSNKVTEKGKYVELRCDPISGHTALYWYRQSLGQGPEFLIYFQGTGAADDSGLPNDRFFAVRPEGSVSTLKIQRTERGDSAVYLCASSQTGQGLGYTFGSGTRLTVV.

This clone was seen a few times. The sequence runs out 3 residues before the end of the CDR3; the remainder is reconstructed from the germline J gene. The chain carries TRBV5-1 and TRBJ2-7, with a weak D call TRBD1 (6 bases). Germline V gives CDR1 SGHRS, CDR2 YFSETQ. The CDR3 consists of 15 residues. V dropped 3 bases and J dropped 4 bases, with 17 bases sitting between them. CDR3 in amino acids: CASSSAPGDTYEQYF. The part of the CDR3 DNA that was read is TGCGCCAGCAGCTCGGCCCCTGGGGACACATACGAG. Full variable domain (outside the CDR3, taken from reference TRBV5-1 and TRBJ2-7): KAGVTQTPRYLIKTRGQQVTLSCSPISGHRSVSWYQQTPGQGLQFLFEYFSETQRNKGNFPGRFSGRQFSNSRSEMNVSTLELGDSALYLCASSSAPGDTYEQYFGPGTRLTVT.

This clone was seen ten or more times. From the germline J gene comes the end of the CDR3, since the read stops 3 residues before it. V usage is TRBV6-2 or TRBV6-3 and J usage is TRBJ2-5; no definite D call. With 2 bases removed from V and 5 bases from J, the gap between germline ends came to 6 bases. Germline values: CDR1 MNHEY, CDR2 SVGEGT. This CDR3 has 12 amino acids. The part of the CDR3 DNA that was read is TGTGCCAGCAGTTACGGTCAGGAGACC. Protein: CASSYGQET. The whole CDR3 sequence is CASSYGQETQYF.

To note about this clone: With the read ending 3 residues before the CDR3 end, the germline J gene is used to fill in that end. The chain couples TRBV6-2 or TRBV6-3 to TRBJ2-3; tentative D call: TRBD1 (5 bases). Trimming cost V 0 bases and J 4 bases, with 8 bases left between them. Germline V lookup: CDR1 MNHEY, CDR2 SVGEGT. The CDR3 consists of 14 residues. CDR3 DNA (partial): TGTGCCAGCAGTTACTCCGGCAGGGCAGATACG. As protein: CASSYSGRADT. The complete CDR3 reads CASSYSGRADTQYF.

As to this clone: Coverage ceases 3 residues before the CDR3 finishes, and the germline J gene fills in the end. The V call is TRBV19, the J call TRBJ1-6, with TRBD1 matching 9 bases. Germline assignment: CDR1 LNHDA and CDR2 SQIVND (reference sequence). The V and J ends lost 4 bases and 7 bases, in that order; junction bases with no gene match: 11. The CDR3 covers 17 residues. The covered CDR3 bases are TGTGCCAGTAGTAAACTCGTACCGGGACAGGGAAATTCACCC. Translation: CASSKLVPGQGNSP. The whole CDR3 sequence reads CASSKLVPGQGNSPLHF.